This paragraph covers one TCR beta chain sequence. The antigen is not known. Treatment described: approximately 9-day PBMC culture with coronavirus spike peptide pools or control peptides (ViraFEST assay). The sample comes from a study of vaccination and CD4 T cells after COVID-19. Study background: The authors gave control cultures a CEFX pool, an HIV-1 Nef pool, or no peptide.

Researchers used the Oncomine TCR Beta short-read assay to sequence DNA from cultured CD4+ T cells. TCRdb re-analysed the PCR reads in MiXCR, keeping a single row per CDR3 protein. The sample shows roughly 18,000 distinct CDR3 sequences, around 78% of them seen only once. The sample here was CD4+ T cells from blood, cultured in vitro, taken after SARS-CoV-2 vaccination. The receptor's source is a human donor who received a COVID-19 vaccine.

This CDR3 reads CASSLAGQVGETQYF. The CDR3 DNA is TGTGCCAGCAGTTTAGCCGGACAGGTTGGGGAGACCCAGTACTTC. V gene TRBV12-3 or TRBV12-4 combines with J gene TRBJ2-5, with 7 bases matching TRBD1. V dropped 0 bases and J dropped 5; count of bases not matched to a gene: 6. The CDR3 runs 15 residues.